The source of this TCR beta chain is a study of CD8 T cells in Susac syndrome. Study conclusions and caveats: The study acknowledged a relatively small number of individuals in its TCR sequencing and HLA analysis.

On this clonotype: Antigen unknown.

Germline values: CDR1 SGHAT, CDR2 FQDESV (reference sequence). The CDR3 has 16 amino acids. J was trimmed by 7 bases and V by 5 bases; bases with no gene match: 7. Healthy donors constituted the control group, matched for age and sex. TEMRA cells were FACS-enriched, with CD8+ and CD4+ T cells isolated negatively. RNA was extracted with the RNeasy kit, and a quantity of roughly 0.5 to 1 ug was reverse transcribed using random hexamers. The amplification used immunoSEQ multiplex PCR on TCR beta CDR3; it spanned 54 Vbeta and 13 Jbeta. In TCRdb, the immunoSEQ multiplex PCR reads were re-called with MiXCR into one record per CDR3 protein. In the table there are about 49,000 distinct CDR3 sequences, 90% to 95% of which are singletons.

This sequence was found in a human donor in good health. The sample was CD8+ T cells from PBMCs. This chain links TRBV11-1 with TRBJ2-2, with 13 nucleotides matching TRBD2. The chain's CDR3 is CASSHGTSGINGELFF. The CDR3 DNA reads as TGTGCCAGCAGCCACGGGACTAGCGGGATTAACGGGGAGCTGTTTTTT. Drawing the rest from reference TRBV11-1 and TRBJ2-2, the complete variable domain is EAEVAQSPRYKITEKSQAVAFWCDPISGHATLYWYRQILGQGPELLVQFQDESVVDDSQLPKDRFSAERLKGVDSTLKIQPAELGDSAMYLCASSHGTSGINGELFFGEGSRLTVL.